Listed below are T cell receptor beta chains from one sample, sequenced in a study of identical twins' blood T cells. From the 5' RACE reads, TCRdb called clonotypes with MiXCR, one entry per CDR3 protein. The sample records a few hundred thousand distinct CDR3 sequences, about 28% being singletons. Sample: PBMCs. The receptors come from a woman aged 18 to 55 in good health. The CDR3 runs from the conserved cysteine through the conserved F or W. Each record gives: clone size, V gene, J gene, D gene, CDR3 protein, CDR3 DNA. D genes are given only for firm matches. Not all rows give a size; the values are once, few, many and, for expanded clones, a class.

size: NA
V: TRBV20-1
J: TRBJ2-1
D: NA
CDR3: CSASSVTDYNEQFF
DNA: TGCAGTGCTAGCTCGGTGACAGACTACAATGAGCAGTTCTTC

size: NA
V: TRBV6-5
J: TRBJ2-7
D: TRBD2
CDR3: CASSYEWSGGYGEQYF
DNA: TGTGCCAGCAGTTACGAATGGTCGGGAGGATACGGCGAGCAGTACTTC

size: NA
V: TRBV5-1
J: TRBJ1-3
D: NA
CDR3: CASSGGTILSGNTIYF
DNA: TGCGCCAGCAGCGGCGGGACAATTCTCTCTGGAAACACCATATATTTT

size: NA
V: TRBV15
J: TRBJ2-3
D: TRBD2
CDR3: CATSPRTSGTDTQYF
DNA: TGTGCCACCAGCCCAAGGACTAGCGGCACAGATACGCAGTATTTT

size: few
V: TRBV6-1
J: TRBJ2-1
D: TRBD1
CDR3: CASIGTGRSNEQFF
DNA: TGTGCCAGCATAGGGACAGGGAGGAGTAATGAGCAGTTCTTC

size: few
V: TRBV11-2
J: TRBJ1-3
D: NA
CDR3: CASSLLRGRWNTIYF
DNA: TGTGCCAGCAGCTTACTCCGGGGACGTTGGAACACCATATATTTT

size: many
V: TRBV29-1
J: TRBJ2-1
D: NA
CDR3: CSGYSGEQFF
DNA: TGCAGCGGCTATAGTGGGGAGCAGTTCTTC

size: many
V: TRBV3-1
J: TRBJ1-5
D: NA
CDR3: CASSWGNQPQHF
DNA: TGTGCCAGCAGCTGGGGGAATCAGCCCCAGCATTTT

size: NA
V: TRBV29-1
J: TRBJ1-2
D: NA
CDR3: CSVEDRRGYTF
DNA: TGCAGCGTTGAAGATCGAAGGGGCTACACCTTC

size: few
V: TRBV25-1
J: TRBJ1-4
D: NA
CDR3: CASSESRGGGEKLFF
DNA: TGTGCCAGCAGTGAATCTAGAGGGGGAGGTGAAAAACTGTTTTTT

size: NA
V: TRBV18
J: TRBJ1-1
D: NA
CDR3: CASSSQGGLLMTEAFF
DNA: TGTGCCAGCTCATCCCAGGGAGGGCTCTTAATGACTGAAGCTTTCTTT